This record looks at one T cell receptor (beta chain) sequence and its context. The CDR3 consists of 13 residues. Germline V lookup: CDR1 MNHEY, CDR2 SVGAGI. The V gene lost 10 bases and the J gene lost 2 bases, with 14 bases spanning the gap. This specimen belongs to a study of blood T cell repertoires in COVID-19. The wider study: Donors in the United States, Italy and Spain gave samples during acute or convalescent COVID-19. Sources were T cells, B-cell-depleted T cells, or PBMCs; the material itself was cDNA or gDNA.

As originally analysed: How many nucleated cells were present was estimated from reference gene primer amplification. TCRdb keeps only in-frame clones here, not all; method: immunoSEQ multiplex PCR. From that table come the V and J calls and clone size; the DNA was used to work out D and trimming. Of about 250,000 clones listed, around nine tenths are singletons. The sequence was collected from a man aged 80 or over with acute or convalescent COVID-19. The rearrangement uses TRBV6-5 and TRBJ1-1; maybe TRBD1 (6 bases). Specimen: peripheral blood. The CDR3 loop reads CATKTGFNTEAFF. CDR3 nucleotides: TGTGCCACTAAGACAGGTTTTAACACTGAAGCTTTCTTT.